The clone carrying this T cell receptor beta chain was counted only a few times. Antigen unknown. This record comes from a study of blood T cells in healthy people across ages. The CDR3 has 17 residues. Trimming left V 5 bases short and J 3 bases short, with 20 bases between. The study, taken as a whole, reports: Correlation between TCR beta diversity and naive T cell percentage was strong. Donor CMV status, an unknown factor, possibly confounded changes in expanded clonotypes.

Each donor was a healthy Caucasian individual from Russia, aged 6 to 90. In each sample, at least 6 million PBMCs were isolated. A J-beta primer mix and a sample-barcoded 5' primer were used in a second PCR of roughly 6 to 11 cycles. TCRdb re-analysed the 5' RACE reads in MiXCR, keeping a single row per CDR3 protein. The sample lists approximately 1.5 million distinct CDR3 sequences, roughly two fifths occurring once. The chain is built from TRBV12-3 or TRBV12-4 and TRBJ1-5; D might be TRBD1 (5 bases). What was sequenced was blood. This TCR was sampled from a woman under 30 in good health. The CDR3 DNA reads TGTGCCAGCAGTCCTGATTTCGGGACGGCTATCAATCAGCCCCAGCATTTT. Translation: CASSPDFGTAINQPQHF.